Below, one T cell receptor beta chain is given with its context. The data were obtained in a study of CD8+ T cells in alopecia areata. The CDR3 is 17 amino acids. Germline V gives CDR1 MGHRA, CDR2 YSYEKL. V lost 3 bases to trimming and J lost 0 bases; unmatched junction nucleotides: 9. Reverse transcription of extracted RNA yielded cDNA, which provided the sequencing template. Libraries were prepared by immunoSEQ multiplex PCR; TCRdb keeps only in-frame clonotypes and omits some of them. Found here are under 65,000 clones, roughly 47% of them singletons; the top ten hold roughly 47%. Researchers took lesional scalp punch biopsies and peripheral blood from people who were alopecia areata patients. Separation by sorting yielded CD4+ and CD8+ T cells from PBMCs.

The gene calls are TRBV4-1 and TRBJ2-7; 9 positions agree with TRBD2. The receptor's source is a human donor with alopecia areata. The source material was NKG2D-low CD8+ T cells sorted from blood. The DNA of the CDR3 is TGCGCCAGCAGCCATGCCGGGACTAGCCCGAGCTCCTACGAGCAGTACTTC. It encodes CASSHAGTSPSSYEQYF.